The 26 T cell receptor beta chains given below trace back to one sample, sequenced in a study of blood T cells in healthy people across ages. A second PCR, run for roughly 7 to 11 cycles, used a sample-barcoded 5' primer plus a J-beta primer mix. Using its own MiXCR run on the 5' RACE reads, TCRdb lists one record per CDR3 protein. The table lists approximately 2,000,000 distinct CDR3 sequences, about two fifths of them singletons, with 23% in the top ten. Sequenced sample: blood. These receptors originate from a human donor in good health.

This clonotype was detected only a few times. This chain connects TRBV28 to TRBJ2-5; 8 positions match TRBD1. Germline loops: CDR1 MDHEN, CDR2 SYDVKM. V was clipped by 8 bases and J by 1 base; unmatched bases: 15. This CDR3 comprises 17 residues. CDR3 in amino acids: CASASNKGQDAQETQYF. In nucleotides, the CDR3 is TGTGCCAGCGCATCCAATAAGGGACAGGACGCCCAAGAGACCCAGTACTTC.

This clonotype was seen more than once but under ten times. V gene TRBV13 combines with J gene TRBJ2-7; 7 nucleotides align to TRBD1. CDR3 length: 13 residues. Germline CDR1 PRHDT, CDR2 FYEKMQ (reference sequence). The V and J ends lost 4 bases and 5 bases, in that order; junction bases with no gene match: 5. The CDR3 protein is CASSSRDRDEQYF. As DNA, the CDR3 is TGTGCCAGCAGCTCCCGGGACAGAGACGAGCAGTACTTC.

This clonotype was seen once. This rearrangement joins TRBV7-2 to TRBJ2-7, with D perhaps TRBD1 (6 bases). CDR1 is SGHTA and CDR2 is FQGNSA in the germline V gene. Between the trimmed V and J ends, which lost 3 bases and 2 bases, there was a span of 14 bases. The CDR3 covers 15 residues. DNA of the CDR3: TGTGCCAGCAGCTTCAACCGGGACACACCCTACGAGCAGTACTTC. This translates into CASSFNRDTPYEQYF.

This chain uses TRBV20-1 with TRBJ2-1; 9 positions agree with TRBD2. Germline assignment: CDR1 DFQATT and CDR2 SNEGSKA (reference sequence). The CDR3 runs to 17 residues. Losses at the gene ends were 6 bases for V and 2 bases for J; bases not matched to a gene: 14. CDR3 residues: CSARRSEAGGTYNEQFF. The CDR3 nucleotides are TGCAGTGCCCGGAGAAGTGAAGCGGGGGGCACCTACAATGAGCAGTTCTTC.

For the CDR3, the DNA is TGTGCCAGCAGTTTATCGAGGACCGTCGAGCAGTACTTC. Amino acid sequence: CASSLSRTVEQYF. The rearrangement uses TRBV27 and TRBJ2-7; no firm D call. This CDR3 contains 13 residues. V gave up 0 bases and J gave up 6 bases, with 9 bases separating them. CDR1 and CDR2 from the germline V gene are MNHEY and SMNVEV (reference sequence).

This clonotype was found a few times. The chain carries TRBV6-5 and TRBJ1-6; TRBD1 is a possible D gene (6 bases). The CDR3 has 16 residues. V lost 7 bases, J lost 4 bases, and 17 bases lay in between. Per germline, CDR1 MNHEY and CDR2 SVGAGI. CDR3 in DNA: TGTGCCAGCAAGCAAAGGGGGACCTTATATAATTCACCCCTCCACTTT. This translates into CASKQRGTLYNSPLHF.

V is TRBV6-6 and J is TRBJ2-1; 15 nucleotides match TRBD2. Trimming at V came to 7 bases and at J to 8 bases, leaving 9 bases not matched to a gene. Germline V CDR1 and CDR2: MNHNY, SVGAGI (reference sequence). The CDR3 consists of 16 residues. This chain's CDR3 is CASKGLAGGDWDEQFF. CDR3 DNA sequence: TGTGCCAGCAAGGGACTAGCGGGGGGAGACTGGGATGAGCAGTTCTTC.

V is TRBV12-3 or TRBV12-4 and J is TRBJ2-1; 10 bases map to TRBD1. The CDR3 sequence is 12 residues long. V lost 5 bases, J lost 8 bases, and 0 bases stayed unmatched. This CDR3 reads CASSDRGHEQFF. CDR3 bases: TGTGCCAGCAGTGACAGGGGGCATGAGCAGTTCTTC.

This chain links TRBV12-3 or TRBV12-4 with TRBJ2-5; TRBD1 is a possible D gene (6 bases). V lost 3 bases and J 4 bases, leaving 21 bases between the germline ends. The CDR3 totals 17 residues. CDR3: CASSFIRGPNGSETQYF. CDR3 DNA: TGTGCCAGCAGTTTTATCAGGGGTCCCAATGGGTCAGAGACCCAGTACTTC.

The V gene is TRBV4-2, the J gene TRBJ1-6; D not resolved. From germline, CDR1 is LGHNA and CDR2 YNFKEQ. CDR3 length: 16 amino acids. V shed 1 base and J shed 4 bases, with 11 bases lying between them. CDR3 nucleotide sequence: TGTGCCAGCAGCCAAGTGGGAGAAAGGTATAATTCACCCCTCCACTTT. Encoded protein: CASSQVGERYNSPLHF.

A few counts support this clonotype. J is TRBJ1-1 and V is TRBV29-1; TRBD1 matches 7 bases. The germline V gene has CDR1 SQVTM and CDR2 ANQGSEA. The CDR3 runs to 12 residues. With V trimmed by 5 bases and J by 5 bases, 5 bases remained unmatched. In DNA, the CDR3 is TGCAGCGTTCGACAGGGCTGGACTGAAGCTTTCTTT. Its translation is CSVRQGWTEAFF.

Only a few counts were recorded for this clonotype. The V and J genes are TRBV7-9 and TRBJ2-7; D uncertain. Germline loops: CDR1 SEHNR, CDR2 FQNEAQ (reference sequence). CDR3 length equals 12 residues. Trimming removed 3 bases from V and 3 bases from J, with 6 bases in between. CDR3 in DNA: TGTGCCAGCAGCTTCATCTACTACGAGCAGTACTTC. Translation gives CASSFIYYEQYF.

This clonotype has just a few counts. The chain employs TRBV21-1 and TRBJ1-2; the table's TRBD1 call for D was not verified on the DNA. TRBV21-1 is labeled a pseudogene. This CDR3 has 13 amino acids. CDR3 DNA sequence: TGTGCCAGCAGCAAAGCCCTCCCTGGGAGCTACACCTTC. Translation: CASSKALPGSYTF.

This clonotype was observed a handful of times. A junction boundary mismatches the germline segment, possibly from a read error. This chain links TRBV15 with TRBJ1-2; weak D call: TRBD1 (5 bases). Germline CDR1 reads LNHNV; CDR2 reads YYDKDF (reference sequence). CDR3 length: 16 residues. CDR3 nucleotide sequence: TGTGCCACCAGCAGGGACGGGGCGGGATTCGACTATGGCTACACTTTC. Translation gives CATSRDGAGFDYGYTF.

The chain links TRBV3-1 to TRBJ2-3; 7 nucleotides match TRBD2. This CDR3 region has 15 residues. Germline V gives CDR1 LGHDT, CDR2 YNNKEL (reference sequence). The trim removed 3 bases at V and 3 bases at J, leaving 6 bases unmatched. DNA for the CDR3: TGTGCCAGCAGCCAGTCGGGGGGATGGACAGATACGCAGTATTTT. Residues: CASSQSGGWTDTQYF.

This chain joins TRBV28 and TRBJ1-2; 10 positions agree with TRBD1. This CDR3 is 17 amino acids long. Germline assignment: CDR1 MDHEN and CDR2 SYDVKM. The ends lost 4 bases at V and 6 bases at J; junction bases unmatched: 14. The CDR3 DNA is TGTGCCAGCAGTTCGCTGGGGGACAGGGGTGTTACCGATGGCTACACCTTC. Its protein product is CASSSLGDRGVTDGYTF.

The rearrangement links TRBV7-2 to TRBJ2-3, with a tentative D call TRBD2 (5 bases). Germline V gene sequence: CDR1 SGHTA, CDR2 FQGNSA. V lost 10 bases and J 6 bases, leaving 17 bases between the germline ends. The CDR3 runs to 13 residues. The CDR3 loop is CATSTSMGDTQYF. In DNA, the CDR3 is TGTGCCACCTCTACTAGTATGGGGGATACGCAGTATTTT.

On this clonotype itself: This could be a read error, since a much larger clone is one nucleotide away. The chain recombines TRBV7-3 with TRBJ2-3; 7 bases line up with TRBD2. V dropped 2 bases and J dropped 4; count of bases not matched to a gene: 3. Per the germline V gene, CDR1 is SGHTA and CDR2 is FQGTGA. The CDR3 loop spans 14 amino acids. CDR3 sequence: CASSLGRVADTQYF. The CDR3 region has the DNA TGTGCCAGCAGCTTAGGGAGGGTCGCAGATACGCAGTATTTT.

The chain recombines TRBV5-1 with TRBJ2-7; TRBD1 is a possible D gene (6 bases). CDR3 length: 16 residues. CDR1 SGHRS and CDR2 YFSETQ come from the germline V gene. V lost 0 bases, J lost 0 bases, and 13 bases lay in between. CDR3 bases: TGCGCCAGCAGCTTGGCGACAGGCCAGTACTCCTACGAGCAGTACTTC. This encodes CASSLATGQYSYEQYF.

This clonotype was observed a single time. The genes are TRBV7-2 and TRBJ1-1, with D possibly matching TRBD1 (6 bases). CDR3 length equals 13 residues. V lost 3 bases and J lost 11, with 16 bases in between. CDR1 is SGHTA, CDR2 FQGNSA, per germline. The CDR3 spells CASSFVEGQTAFF. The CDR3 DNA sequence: TGTGCCAGCAGCTTTGTCGAGGGACAAACGGCTTTCTTT.

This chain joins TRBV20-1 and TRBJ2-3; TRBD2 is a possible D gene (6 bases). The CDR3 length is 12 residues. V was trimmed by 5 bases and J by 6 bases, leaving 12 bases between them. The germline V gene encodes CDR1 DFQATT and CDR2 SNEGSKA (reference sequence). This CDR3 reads CSASLASDTQYF. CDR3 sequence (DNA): TGCAGTGCTTCACTAGCTTCGGATACGCAGTATTTT.

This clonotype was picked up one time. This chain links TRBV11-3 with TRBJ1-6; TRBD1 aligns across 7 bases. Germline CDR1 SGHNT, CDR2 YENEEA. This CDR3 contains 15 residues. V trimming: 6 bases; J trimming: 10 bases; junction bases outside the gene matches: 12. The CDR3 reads CASRLRQTGHSPLHF. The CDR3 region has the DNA TGTGCCAGCAGGCTCCGGCAGACAGGGCACTCACCCCTCCACTTT.

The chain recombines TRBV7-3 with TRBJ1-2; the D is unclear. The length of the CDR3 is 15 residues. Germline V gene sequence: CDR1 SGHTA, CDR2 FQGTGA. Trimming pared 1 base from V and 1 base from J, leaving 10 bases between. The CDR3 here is CASSLNAGRNYGYTF. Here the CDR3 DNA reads TGTGCCAGCAGCTTAAACGCCGGTCGTAACTATGGCTACACCTTC.

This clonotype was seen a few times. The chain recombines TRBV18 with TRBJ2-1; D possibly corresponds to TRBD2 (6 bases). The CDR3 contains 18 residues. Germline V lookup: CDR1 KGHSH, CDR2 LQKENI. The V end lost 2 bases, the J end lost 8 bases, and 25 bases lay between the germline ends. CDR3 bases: TGTGCCAGCTCACCAAGGTCATTTCGTCGTACTAGCCTCGATGAGCAGTTCTTC. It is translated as CASSPRSFRRTSLDEQFF.

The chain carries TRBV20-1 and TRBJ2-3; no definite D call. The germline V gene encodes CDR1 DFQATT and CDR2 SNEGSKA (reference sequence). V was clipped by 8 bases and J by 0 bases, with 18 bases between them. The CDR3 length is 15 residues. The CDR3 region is CSTPAGRHSTDTQYF. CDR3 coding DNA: TGCAGTACCCCGGCCGGGCGACATAGCACAGATACGCAGTATTTT.

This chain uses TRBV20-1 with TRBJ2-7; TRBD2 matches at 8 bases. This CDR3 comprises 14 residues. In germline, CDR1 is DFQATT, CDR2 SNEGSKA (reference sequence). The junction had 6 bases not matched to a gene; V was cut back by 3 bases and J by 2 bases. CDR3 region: CSARSGGVTYEQYF. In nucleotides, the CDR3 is TGCAGTGCTAGGTCGGGGGGGGTTACCTACGAGCAGTACTTC.